A selection of T cell receptor beta chains follows, all from one sample in a study of CD8 T cells in ankylosing spondylitis. Each CDR3 protein gets one entry after TCRdb re-called the 5' RACE reads with MiXCR. The sample lists hundreds of thousands of distinct CDR3 sequences; 20% to 25% were seen once. Sequenced input: blood, either unsorted or a sorted T cell fraction (not recorded which). These receptors were obtained from a male donor with ankylosing spondylitis or in good health (not recorded which). The CDR3 runs from the conserved cysteine through the conserved F or W. Each record gives: V gene, D gene, J gene, clone size, CDR3 protein, CDR3 DNA. A D gene is named only where the DNA matches it firmly. Only some rows state a clone size, as once, few, many or a class for expanded clones.

>TRBV25-1|-|TRBJ2-7|few
CASSDIGGHGAIYEQYF
TGTGCCAGCAGTGATATTGGGGGACACGGGGCCATCTACGAGCAGTACTTC
>TRBV4-1|-|TRBJ1-1|-
CASSSPPENTEAFF
TGCGCCAGCAGCTCCCCCCCGGAGAACACTGAAGCTTTCTTT
>TRBV11-2|-|TRBJ2-1|-
CASSGPWGSSYNEQFF
TGTGCCAGCAGCGGCCCCTGGGGGAGCTCCTACAATGAGCAGTTCTTC
>TRBV5-5|-|TRBJ1-1|-
CASSFRGLNTEAFF
TGTGCCAGCAGCTTTCGGGGATTGAACACTGAAGCTTTCTTT
>TRBV12-3/TRBV12-4|-|TRBJ2-3|-
CASRQTTDTQYF
TGTGCCAGCAGGCAGACAACAGATACGCAGTATTTT
>TRBV10-3|-|TRBJ2-1|-
CAISGYGRQSSYNEQFF
TGTGCCATCAGTGGTTATGGGAGGCAAAGCTCCTACAATGAGCAGTTCTTC
>TRBV7-9|-|TRBJ2-7|-
CASSPSTEAAYEQYF
TGTGCCAGCAGCCCCTCGACAGAAGCAGCCTACGAGCAGTACTTC
>TRBV6-5|-|TRBJ1-4|-
CASSYSQGFNEKLFF
TGTGCCAGCAGTTACTCTCAGGGCTTTAATGAAAAACTGTTTTTT
>TRBV9|-|TRBJ2-7|-
CASSPMAGPYSYEQYF
TGTGCCAGCAGCCCAATGGCGGGACCTTACTCCTACGAGCAGTACTTC
>TRBV6-4|-|TRBJ2-3|-
CASSDRGGADTQYF
TGTGCCAGCAGTGACAGGGGTGGGGCAGATACGCAGTATTTT
>TRBV7-9|-|TRBJ2-1|-
CASSPLERAYNEQFF
TGTGCCAGCAGCCCCCTTGAGAGGGCCTACAATGAGCAGTTCTTC
>TRBV20-1|-|TRBJ2-1|few
CSASSGSYNEQFF
TGCAGTGCTAGTAGCGGATCCTACAATGAGCAGTTCTTC
>TRBV10-3|-|TRBJ2-7|-
CAISESATGNSYEQYF
TGTGCCATCAGTGAGTCTGCGACAGGCAATTCCTACGAGCAGTACTTC
>TRBV2|TRBD2|TRBJ2-3|few
CASRYGGLRTDTQYF
TGTGCCAGCAGATACGGGGGACTACGCACAGATACGCAGTATTTT
>TRBV12-3/TRBV12-4|-|TRBJ2-3|many
CASSSGPWGTDTQYF
TGTGCCAGCAGCTCCGGTCCGTGGGGGACAGATACGCAGTATTTT
>TRBV14|-|TRBJ1-1|few
CASSPRTHHEAFF
TGTGCCAGCAGCCCGAGGACACACCATGAAGCTTTCTTT
>TRBV12-3/TRBV12-4|TRBD1|TRBJ1-4|-
CASSLRGLGEKLFF
TGTGCCAGCAGTTTAAGGGGGCTCGGTGAAAAACTGTTTTTT
>TRBV7-2|-|TRBJ1-1|few
CASSLRGLNTEAFF
TGTGCCAGCAGCTTGCGGGGCTTGAACACTGAAGCTTTCTTT
>TRBV4-1|TRBD2|TRBJ2-1|-
CASSQDGTSGGNNEQFF
TGCGCCAGCAGCCAAGACGGGACTAGCGGGGGCAACAATGAGCAGTTCTTC
>TRBV7-9|-|TRBJ2-7|few
CASSLALGVTVSYEQYF
TGTGCCAGCAGCTTAGCCCTGGGTGTGACAGTCTCCTACGAGCAGTACTTC
>TRBV20-1|-|TRBJ2-7|few
CSARPREQGLHEQYF
TGCAGTGCTAGACCCCGGGAGCAGGGGCTGCACGAGCAGTACTTC
>TRBV6-1|-|TRBJ2-7|few
CASSLAPDGSYEQYF
TGTGCCAGCAGCCTAGCACCCGACGGCTCCTACGAGCAGTACTTC
>TRBV12-3/TRBV12-4|-|TRBJ2-3|few
CASSLYGADTQYF
TGTGCCAGCAGTTTATACGGGGCGGATACGCAGTATTTT
>TRBV28|TRBD1|TRBJ2-7|many
CASSTTGFGEQYF
TGTGCCAGCAGTACGACAGGGTTTGGGGAGCAGTACTTC
>TRBV27|-|TRBJ2-2|-
CASSLYGTFTGELFF
TGTGCCAGCAGTCTCTACGGGACATTCACCGGGGAGCTGTTTTTT
>TRBV4-1|TRBD1|TRBJ2-7|few
CASSQASGTGVSYEQYF
TGCGCCAGCAGCCAAGCTTCGGGGACAGGCGTCTCCTACGAGCAGTACTTC